This T cell receptor (beta chain) was recorded in a study of blood T cell repertoires in COVID-19. Turning to the study itself: Either two negative PCRs, clearance, or symptom resolution qualified Cohort 3 donors as recovered. Acute-phase and convalescent COVID-19 samples originated in the United States, Italy and Spain.

Trimming took 1 base from V and 7 from J, leaving 7 bases between them. Looked up from germline, CDR1 is SQVTM and CDR2 is ANQGSEA. This CDR3 is 12 amino acids long. Cohort assignment relied on participant-reported clinical history. Under the authors' procedure: Estimated nucleated cell counts came from reference gene primer amplification. Here immunoSEQ multiplex PCR was the method, and the copy in TCRdb shows in-frame clones only, minus some. V and J calls and clone size come straight from that table; D and trimming were deduced from the DNA. The sample lists a few hundred thousand clones, roughly 86% occurring once.

The source is a man aged 40-49 years in a cohort exposed to, infected with or recovered from COVID-19 (not recorded which). The rearrangement joins TRBV29-1 to TRBJ2-2; maybe TRBD1 (6 bases). The sample consisted of PBMCs or T cells enriched from blood (not recorded which). The CDR3 bases are TGCAGCGTTGAAGGAGGGGGCGGGGAGCTGTTTTTT. Amino acid sequence: CSVEGGGGELFF.